These 4 T cell receptor beta chains originate from one sample sequenced in a study of T cell repertoires in cytomegalovirus infection. TCRdb re-analysed the reads in MiXCR, keeping a single row per CDR3 protein. There are about 320,000 distinct CDR3 sequences in the sample; more than 8% occur only once, and about 4.5% lies in the top ten. The material sequenced was PBMCs. All receptors come from a human donor in good health (CMV status not recorded). Some clones in this sample may be carry-over from other donors' samples.

This clonotype was observed at least ten times. V is TRBV7-2 and J is TRBJ2-1; TRBD2 is a possible D gene (5 bases). CDR1 is SGHTA and CDR2 is FQGNSA in the germline V gene. This CDR3 is built from 16 residues. V shed 6 bases and J shed 8 bases, with 23 bases lying between them. CDR3 DNA: TGTGCCAGCAGTCCCCCCAGTAGCGCTAGAGCTTATGAGCAGTTCTTC. Encoded protein: CASSPPSSARAYEQFF.

This clonotype was observed many times. This chain links TRBV7-9 with TRBJ2-4, with 8 bases identical to TRBD2. The germline gives CDR1 SEHNR, CDR2 FQNEAQ (reference sequence). The V gene end was trimmed by 0 bases and the J gene end by 6 bases; junction bases not matched to a gene: 4. This CDR3 comprises 15 residues. CDR3 sequence reads: CASSLARGALNIQYF. The CDR3 DNA reads TGTGCCAGCAGCTTAGCGCGGGGGGCCTTAAACATTCAGTACTTC.

There are many counts of this clonotype. This chain connects TRBV6-1 to TRBJ2-3, with D perhaps TRBD2 (6 bases). V lost 4 bases and J lost 2, with 19 bases in between. Germline V lookup: CDR1 MNHNS, CDR2 SASEGT. This CDR3 comprises 17 residues. DNA of the CDR3: TGTGCCAGCAGTGCCCTCAGTGGCGGGGCCATCACAGATACGCAGTATTTT. Translating it yields CASSALSGGAITDTQYF.

Many counts were recorded for this clonotype. The chain recombines TRBV7-2 with TRBJ2-6, with D tentatively TRBD1 or TRBD2 (5 bases each). The germline V and J ends were trimmed by 4 bases and 2 bases, with 18 bases remaining between them. The CDR3 is 18 residues long. CDR1 is SGHTA and CDR2 is FQGNSA in the germline V gene. In DNA, the CDR3 is TGTGCCAGCAGCTCCGGTCCGGGACCGCTAACTGGGGCCAACGTCCTGACTTTC. It is translated as CASSSGPGPLTGANVLTF.